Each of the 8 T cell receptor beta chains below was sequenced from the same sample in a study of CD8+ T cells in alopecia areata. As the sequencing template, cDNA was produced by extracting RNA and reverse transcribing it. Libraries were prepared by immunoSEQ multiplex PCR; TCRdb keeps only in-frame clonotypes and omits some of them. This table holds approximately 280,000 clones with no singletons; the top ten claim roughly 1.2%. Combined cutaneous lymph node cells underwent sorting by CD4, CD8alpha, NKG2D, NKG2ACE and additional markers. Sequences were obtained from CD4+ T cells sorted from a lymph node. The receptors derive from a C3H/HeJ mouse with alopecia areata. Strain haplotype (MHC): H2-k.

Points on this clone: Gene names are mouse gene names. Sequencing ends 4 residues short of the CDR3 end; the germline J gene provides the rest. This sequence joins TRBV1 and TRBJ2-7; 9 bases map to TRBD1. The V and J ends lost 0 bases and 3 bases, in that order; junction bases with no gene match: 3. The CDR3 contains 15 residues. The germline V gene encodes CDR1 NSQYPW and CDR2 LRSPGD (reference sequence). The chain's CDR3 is CTCSAEGTGYYEQYF. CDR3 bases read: TGCACCTGCAGTGCAGAAGGGACAGGGTACTAT.

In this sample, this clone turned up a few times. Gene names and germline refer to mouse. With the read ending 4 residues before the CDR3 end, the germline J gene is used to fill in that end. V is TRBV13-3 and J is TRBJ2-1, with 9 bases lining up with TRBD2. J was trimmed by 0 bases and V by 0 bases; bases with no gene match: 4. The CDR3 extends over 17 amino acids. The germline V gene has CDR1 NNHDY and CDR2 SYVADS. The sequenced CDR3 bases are TGTGCCAGCAGTGATGGCTGGGGGGGAGATAACTATGCT. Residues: CASSDGWGGDNYA. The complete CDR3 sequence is CASSDGWGGDNYAEQFF.

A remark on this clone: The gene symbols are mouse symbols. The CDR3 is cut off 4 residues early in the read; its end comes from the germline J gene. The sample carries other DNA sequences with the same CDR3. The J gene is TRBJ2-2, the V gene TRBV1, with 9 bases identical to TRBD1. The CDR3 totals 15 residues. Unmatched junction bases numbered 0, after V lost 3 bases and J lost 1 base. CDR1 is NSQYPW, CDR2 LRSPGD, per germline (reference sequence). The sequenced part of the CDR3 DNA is TGCACCTGCAGTGCGGACAGGGGAAACACCGGG. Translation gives CTCSADRGNTG. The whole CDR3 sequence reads CTCSADRGNTGQLYF.

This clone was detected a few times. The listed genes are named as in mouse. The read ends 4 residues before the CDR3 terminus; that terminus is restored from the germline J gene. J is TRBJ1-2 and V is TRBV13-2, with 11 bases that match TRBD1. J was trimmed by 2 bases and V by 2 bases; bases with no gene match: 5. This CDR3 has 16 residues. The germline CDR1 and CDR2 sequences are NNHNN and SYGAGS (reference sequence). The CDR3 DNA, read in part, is TGTGCCAGCGGTGAGCCTCGGGACAGGGGGAACTCC. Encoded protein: CASGEPRDRGNS. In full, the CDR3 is CASGEPRDRGNSDYTF.

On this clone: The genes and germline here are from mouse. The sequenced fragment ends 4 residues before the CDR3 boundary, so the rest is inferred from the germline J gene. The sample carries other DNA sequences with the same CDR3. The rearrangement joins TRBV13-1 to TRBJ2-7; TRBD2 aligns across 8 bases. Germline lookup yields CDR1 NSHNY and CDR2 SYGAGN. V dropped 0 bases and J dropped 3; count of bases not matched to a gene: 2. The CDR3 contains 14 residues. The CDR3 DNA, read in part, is TGTGCCAGCAGTGATGTCCTGGGGGGCTAT. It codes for CASSDVLGGY. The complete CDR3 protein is CASSDVLGGYEQYF.

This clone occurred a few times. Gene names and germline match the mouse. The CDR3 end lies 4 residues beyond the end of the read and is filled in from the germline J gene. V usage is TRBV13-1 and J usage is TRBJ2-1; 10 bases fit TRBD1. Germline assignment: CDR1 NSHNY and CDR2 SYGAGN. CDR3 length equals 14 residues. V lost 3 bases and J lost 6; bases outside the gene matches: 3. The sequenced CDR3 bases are TGTGCCAGCAGTGGGGACAGGGGATTTGCT. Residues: CASSGDRGFA. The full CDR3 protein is CASSGDRGFAEQFF.

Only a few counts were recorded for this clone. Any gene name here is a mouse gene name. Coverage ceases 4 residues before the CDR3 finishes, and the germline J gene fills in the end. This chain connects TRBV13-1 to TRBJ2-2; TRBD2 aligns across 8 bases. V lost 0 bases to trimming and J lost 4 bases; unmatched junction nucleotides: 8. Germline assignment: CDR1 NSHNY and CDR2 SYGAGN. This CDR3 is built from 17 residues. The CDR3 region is CASSDAPWGVSTGQLYF. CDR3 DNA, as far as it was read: TGTGCCAGCAGTGATGCACCCTGGGGGGTGTCCACCGGG.

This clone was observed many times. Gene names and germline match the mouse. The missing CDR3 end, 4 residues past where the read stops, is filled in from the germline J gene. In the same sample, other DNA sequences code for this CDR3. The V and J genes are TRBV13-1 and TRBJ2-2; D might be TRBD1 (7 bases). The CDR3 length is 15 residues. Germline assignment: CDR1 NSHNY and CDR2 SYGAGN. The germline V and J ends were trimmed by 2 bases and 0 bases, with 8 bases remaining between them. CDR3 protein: CASSDRGANTGQLYF. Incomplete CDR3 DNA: TGTGCCAGCAGTGACAGGGGGGCAAACACCGGG.